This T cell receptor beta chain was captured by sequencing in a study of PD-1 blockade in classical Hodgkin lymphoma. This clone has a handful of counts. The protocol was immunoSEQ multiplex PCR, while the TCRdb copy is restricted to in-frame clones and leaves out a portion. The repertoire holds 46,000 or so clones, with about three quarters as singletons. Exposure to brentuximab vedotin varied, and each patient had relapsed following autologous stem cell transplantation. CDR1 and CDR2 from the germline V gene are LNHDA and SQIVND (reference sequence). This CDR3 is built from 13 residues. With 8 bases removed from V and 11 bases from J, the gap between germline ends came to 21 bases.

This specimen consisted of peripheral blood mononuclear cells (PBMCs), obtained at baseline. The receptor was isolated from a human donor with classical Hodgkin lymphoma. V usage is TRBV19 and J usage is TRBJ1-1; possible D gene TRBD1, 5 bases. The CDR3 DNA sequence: TGTGCCAGTGGAGAGTGGGACTTCGAGTGGGCTTTCTTT. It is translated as CASGEWDFEWAFF.